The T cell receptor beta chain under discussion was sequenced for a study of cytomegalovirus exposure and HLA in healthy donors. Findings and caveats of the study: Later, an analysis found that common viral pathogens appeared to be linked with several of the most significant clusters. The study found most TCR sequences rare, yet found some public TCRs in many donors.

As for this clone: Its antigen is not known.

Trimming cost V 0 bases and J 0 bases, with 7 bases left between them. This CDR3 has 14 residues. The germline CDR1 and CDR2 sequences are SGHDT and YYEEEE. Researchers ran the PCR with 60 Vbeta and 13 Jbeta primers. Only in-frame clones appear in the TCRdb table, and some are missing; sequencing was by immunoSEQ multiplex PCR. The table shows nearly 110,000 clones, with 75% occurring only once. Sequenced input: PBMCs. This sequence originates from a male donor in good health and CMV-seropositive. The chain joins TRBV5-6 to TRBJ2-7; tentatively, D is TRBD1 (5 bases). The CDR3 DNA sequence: TGTGCCAGCAGCTTGGTGGGGCTCTCCTACGAGCAGTACTTC. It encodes CASSLVGLSYEQYF.